These T cell receptor beta chains were read from a single sample in a study of healthy donors' naive CD4 and CD8 T cells. TCRdb processed the reads anew with MiXCR; each CDR3 protein has one entry. The repertoire holds some 190,000 distinct CDR3 sequences, with around three quarters as singletons. The sample taken for sequencing was naive CD4+ and CD8+ T cells sorted from blood, pooled from several donors. Receptors originate from a pool of human donors in good health; the sample pools cells from several healthy donors. The conserved cysteine and the conserved F or W are not part of the CDR3 here. Clone size is given for some rows only: seen once, a few or many times, or a class if the clone is expanded.

NA,TRBV29-1,SVPGAYNEQF
NA,TRBV29-1,SVLVDTEAF
NA,TRBV28,ASRTGGSGTDTQY
NA,TRBV20-1,SAARQGPTYEQY
NA,TRBV29-1,SVEKLDGNLSPLH
NA,TRBV29-1,SVALAGGTDTQY
NA,TRBV11-2,ASNGRGGSSYNEQF
NA,TRBV5-1,ASSLQVSRTDTQY
NA,TRBV29-1,SVVWSGELF
NA,TRBV27,ASSPGMNTEAF
NA,TRBV29-1,SGGEQGRPQY
NA,TRBV6-5,ASSYLGTSGPGGELF
few,TRBV27,ATLRADTQY
NA,TRBV20-1,SAILQETQY
once,TRBV6-5,ASKGYEQY
NA,TRBV27,ASGPANQPQH
NA,TRBV29-1,SVPGPANPEAF
once,TRBV19,ASSTAGGPSEQY
few,TRBV27,ASSLGPERWDTEAF
few,TRBV19,ASSTQPGAYNGYT
NA,TRBV20-1,SALRGWSFEAF
NA,TRBV6-5,ASRPGTAANTGELF
NA,TRBV20-1,SARAPSGISTDTQY
few,TRBV5-1,ASSLSRLGGDSNYGYT
NA,TRBV6-2/TRBV6-3,ASSYSKGSTDTQY
NA,TRBV20-1,SAIRGRTDTQY
NA,TRBV6-2/TRBV6-3,ASAGQMNTEAF
NA,TRBV18,ASSPTTGGANTEAF
NA,TRBV6-2/TRBV6-3,ASSRDGGYNEQF